The next 4 T cell receptor beta chains were all read from a single sample in a study of T cell responses to AZD1222 COVID-19 vaccine. Only in-frame clones appear in the TCRdb table, and some are missing; sequencing was by immunoSEQ multiplex PCR. Here the sample spans 50,000 to 65,000 clones, approximately 86% being singletons. The sequenced sample was peripheral blood, obtained 28 days after the second AZD1222 dose. These receptors originate from an adult who received the AZD1222 COVID-19 vaccine.

The V call is TRBV18, the J call TRBJ2-1; 9 bases are a match to TRBD1. Unmatched junction bases numbered 4, after V lost 2 bases and J lost 8 bases. The CDR3 covers 14 residues. Germline CDR1 and CDR2: KGHSH and LQKENI. The CDR3: CASSPTTGGDEQFF. CDR3 nucleotides: TGTGCCAGCTCACCAACTACAGGGGGCGATGAGCAGTTCTTC. The full variable domain, completed using reference TRBV18 and TRBJ2-1, is NAGVMQNPRHLVRRRGQEARLRCSPMKGHSHVYWYRQLPEEGLKFMVYLQKENIIDESGMPKERFSAEFPKEGPSILRIQQVVRGDSAAYFCASSPTTGGDEQFFGPGTRLTVL.

This clone came up once. V usage is TRBV19 and J usage is TRBJ1-5; TRBD1 agrees at 7 bases. The CDR3 is 15 residues long. The V segment lost 5 bases and the J segment 9 bases; nucleotides outside the gene matches: 13. Germline values: CDR1 LNHDA, CDR2 SQIVND (reference sequence). In nucleotides, the CDR3 is TGTGCCAGTAGTCCCGAGACAGGGCTCAGACGGCCCCAGCATTTT. Its protein product is CASSPETGLRRPQHF.

This clone was detected once. The J gene is TRBJ2-7, the V gene TRBV5-4; D is unresolved. The CDR3 runs 14 residues. The V end lost 0 bases, the J end lost 3 bases, and 10 bases lay between the germline ends. Germline V gives CDR1 SGHNT, CDR2 YYREEE (reference sequence). In nucleotides, the CDR3 is TGTGCCAGCAGCTTGGAGGCTCGCCACTACGAGCAGTACTTC. It is translated as CASSLEARHYEQYF.

This clone was picked up one time. V gene TRBV7-9 combines with J gene TRBJ2-4; 7 bases are a match to TRBD1. The length of the CDR3 is 15 residues. Germline lookup yields CDR1 SEHNR and CDR2 FQNEAQ (reference sequence). Germline trimming cut 2 bases from V and 4 bases from J; bases unmatched to any gene: 5. CDR3 residues: CASSLSGTAKNIQYF. In DNA, the CDR3 is TGTGCCAGCAGCTTATCCGGGACAGCAAAAAACATTCAGTACTTC.